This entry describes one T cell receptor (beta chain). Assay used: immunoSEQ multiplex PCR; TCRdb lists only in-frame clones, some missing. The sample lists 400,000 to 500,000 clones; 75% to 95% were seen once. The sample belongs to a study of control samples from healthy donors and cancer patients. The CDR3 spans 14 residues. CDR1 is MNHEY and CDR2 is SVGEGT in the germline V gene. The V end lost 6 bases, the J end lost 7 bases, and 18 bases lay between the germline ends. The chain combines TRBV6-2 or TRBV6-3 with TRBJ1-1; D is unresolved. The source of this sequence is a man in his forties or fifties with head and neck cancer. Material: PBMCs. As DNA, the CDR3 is TGTGCCAGCAGCTTATGGGGAAGGGCCGGTGAAGCTTTCTTT. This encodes CASSLWGRAGEAFF.